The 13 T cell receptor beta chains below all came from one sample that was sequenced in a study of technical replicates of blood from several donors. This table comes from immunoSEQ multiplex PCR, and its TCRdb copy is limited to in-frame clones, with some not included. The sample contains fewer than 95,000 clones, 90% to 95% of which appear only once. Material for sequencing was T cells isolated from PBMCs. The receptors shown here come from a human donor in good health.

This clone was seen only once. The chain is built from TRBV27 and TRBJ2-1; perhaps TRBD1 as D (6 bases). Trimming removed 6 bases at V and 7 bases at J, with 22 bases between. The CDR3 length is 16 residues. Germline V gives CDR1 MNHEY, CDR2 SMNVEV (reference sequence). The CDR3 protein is CASSFTGSPRFNEQFF. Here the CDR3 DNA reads TGTGCCAGCAGCTTCACAGGGTCCCCCCGTTTTAATGAGCAGTTCTTC.

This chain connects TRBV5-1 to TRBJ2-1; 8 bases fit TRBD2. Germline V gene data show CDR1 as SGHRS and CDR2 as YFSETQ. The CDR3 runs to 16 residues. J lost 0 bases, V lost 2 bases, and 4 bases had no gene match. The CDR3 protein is CASSFSGGGSYNEQFF. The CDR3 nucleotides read TGCGCCAGCAGCTTCTCCGGGGGGGGCTCCTACAATGAGCAGTTCTTC.

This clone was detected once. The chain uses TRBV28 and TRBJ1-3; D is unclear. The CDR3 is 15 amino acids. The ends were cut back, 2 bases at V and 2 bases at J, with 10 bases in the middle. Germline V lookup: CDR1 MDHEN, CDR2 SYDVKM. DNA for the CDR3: TGTGCCAGCAGTTTAAATTGGGCGCCTGGAAACACCATATATTTT. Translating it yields CASSLNWAPGNTIYF.

CDR3 DNA: TGTGCCAGCGGGGGACAGAATCAGCCCCAGCATTTT. It yields the protein CASGGQNQPQHF. This chain joins TRBV7-9 and TRBJ1-5; 7 nucleotides align to TRBD1. The germline V gene encodes CDR1 SEHNR and CDR2 FQNEAQ (reference sequence). The CDR3 has 12 amino acids. V gave up 8 bases and J gave up 4 bases; unmatched junction bases: 2.

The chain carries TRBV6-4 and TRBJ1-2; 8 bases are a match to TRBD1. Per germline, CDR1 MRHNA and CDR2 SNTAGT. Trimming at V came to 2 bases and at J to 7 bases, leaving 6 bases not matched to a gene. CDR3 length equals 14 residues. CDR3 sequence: CASSDAGTGLGYTF. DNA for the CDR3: TGTGCCAGCAGTGACGCTGGGACAGGACTTGGCTACACCTTC.

The DNA of the CDR3 is TGTGCCAGCAGCTTAGACACCGGGACAGGGAGGACCTACGAGCAGTACTTC. This encodes CASSLDTGTGRTYEQYF. This chain uses TRBV11-2 with TRBJ2-7; 9 bases agree with TRBD1. The CDR3 is 17 amino acids. Germline CDR1 reads SGHAT; CDR2 reads FQNNGV. Trimming took 0 bases from V and 2 from J; bases not matched to a gene: 8. Supplemented by reference TRBV11-2 and TRBJ2-7, the full variable domain reads EAGVAQSPRYKIIEKRQSVAFWCNPISGHATLYWYQQILGQGPKLLIQFQNNGVVDDSQLPKDRFSAERLKGVDSTLKIQPAKLEDSAVYLCASSLDTGTGRTYEQYFGPGTRLTVT.

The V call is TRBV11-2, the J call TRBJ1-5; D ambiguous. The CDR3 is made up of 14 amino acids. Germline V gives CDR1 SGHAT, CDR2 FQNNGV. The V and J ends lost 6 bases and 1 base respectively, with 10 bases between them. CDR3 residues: CASSPLKSNQPQHF. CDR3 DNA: TGTGCCAGCAGTCCCCTAAAAAGCAATCAGCCCCAGCATTTT.

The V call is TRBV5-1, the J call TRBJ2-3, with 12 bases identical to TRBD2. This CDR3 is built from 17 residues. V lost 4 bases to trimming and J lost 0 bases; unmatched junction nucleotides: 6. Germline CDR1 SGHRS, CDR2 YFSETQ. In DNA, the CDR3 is TGCGCCAGCAGCAGACCCGGGACTAGCGGGAGCACAGATACGCAGTATTTT. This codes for CASSRPGTSGSTDTQYF.

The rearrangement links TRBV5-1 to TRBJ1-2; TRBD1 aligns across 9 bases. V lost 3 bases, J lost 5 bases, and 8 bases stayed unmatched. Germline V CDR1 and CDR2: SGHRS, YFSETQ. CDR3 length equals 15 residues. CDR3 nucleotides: TGCGCCAGCAGCTGGGTGACGGGACAGGGATATGGCTACACCTTC. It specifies CASSWVTGQGYGYTF.

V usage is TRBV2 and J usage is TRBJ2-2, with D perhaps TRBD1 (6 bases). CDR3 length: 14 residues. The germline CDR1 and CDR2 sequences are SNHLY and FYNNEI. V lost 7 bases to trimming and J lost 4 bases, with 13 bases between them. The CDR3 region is CASKDRFLTGELFF. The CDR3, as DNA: TGTGCCAGCAAGGACAGATTTCTCACCGGGGAGCTGTTTTTT. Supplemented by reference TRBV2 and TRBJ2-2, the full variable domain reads EPEVTQTPSHQVTQMGQEVILRCVPISNHLYFYWYRQILGQKVEFLVSFYNNEISEKSEIFDDQFSVERPDGSNFTLKIRSTKLEDSAMYFCASKDRFLTGELFFGEGSRLTVL.

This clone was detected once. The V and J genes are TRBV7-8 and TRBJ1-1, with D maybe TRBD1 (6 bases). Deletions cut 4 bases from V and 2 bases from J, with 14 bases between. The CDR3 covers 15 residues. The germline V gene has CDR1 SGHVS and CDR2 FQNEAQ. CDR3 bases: TGTGCCAGCAGCTCCATCGGACAGTCCAACACTGAAGCTTTCTTT. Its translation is CASSSIGQSNTEAFF.

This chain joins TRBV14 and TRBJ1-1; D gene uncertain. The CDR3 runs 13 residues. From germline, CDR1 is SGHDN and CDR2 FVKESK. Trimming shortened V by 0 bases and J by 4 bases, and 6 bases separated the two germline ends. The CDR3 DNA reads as TGTGCCAGCAGCCAAGATCCGAGCACTGAAGCTTTCTTT. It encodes CASSQDPSTEAFF.

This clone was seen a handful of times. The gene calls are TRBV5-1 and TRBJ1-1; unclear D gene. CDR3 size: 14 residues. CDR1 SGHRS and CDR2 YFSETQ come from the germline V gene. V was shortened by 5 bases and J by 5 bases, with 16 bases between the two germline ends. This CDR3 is CASSFGEVGTEAFF. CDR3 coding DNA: TGCGCCAGCAGTTTTGGGGAGGTCGGGACTGAAGCTTTCTTT.